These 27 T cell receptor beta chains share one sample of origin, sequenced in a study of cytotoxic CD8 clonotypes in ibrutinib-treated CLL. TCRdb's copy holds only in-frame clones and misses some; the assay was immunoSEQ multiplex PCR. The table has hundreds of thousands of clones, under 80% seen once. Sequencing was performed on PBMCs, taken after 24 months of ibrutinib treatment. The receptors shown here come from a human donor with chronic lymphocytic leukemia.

CDR3 in DNA: TGTGCCACCAGCAGTCCAGGGGGCGGTAAAGACGAGCAGTACTTC. This translates into CATSSPGGGKDEQYF. The chain has TRBV15 and TRBJ2-7, with 8 nucleotides matching TRBD1. Germline V gene data show CDR1 as LNHNV and CDR2 as YYDKDF (reference sequence). With V trimmed by 3 bases and J by 5 bases, 9 bases remained unmatched. This CDR3 contains 15 residues.

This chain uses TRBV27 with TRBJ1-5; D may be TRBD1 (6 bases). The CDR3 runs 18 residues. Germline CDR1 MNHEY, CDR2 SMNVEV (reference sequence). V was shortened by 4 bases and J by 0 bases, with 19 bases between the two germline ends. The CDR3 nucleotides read TGTGCCAGCAGTTCCCTGGGGGGGCAGTCTTATAGCAATCAGCCCCAGCATTTT. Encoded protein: CASSSLGGQSYSNQPQHF.

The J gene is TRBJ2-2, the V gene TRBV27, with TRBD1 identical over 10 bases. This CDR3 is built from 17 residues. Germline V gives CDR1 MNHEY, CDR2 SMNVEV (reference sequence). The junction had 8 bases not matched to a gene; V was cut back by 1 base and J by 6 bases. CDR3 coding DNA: TGTGCCAGCAGTTTATACCGGGACAGGGGTTTCCCCGGGGAGCTGTTTTTT. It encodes CASSLYRDRGFPGELFF.

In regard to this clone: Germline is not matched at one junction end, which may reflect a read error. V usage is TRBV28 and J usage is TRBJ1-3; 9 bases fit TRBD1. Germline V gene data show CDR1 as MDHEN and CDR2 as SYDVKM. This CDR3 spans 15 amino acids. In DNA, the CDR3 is TGTGCCAGCAGTTTAAGGGAGGGACAGGGTGGTAAACTGGATTTT. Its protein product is CASSLREGQGGKLDF.

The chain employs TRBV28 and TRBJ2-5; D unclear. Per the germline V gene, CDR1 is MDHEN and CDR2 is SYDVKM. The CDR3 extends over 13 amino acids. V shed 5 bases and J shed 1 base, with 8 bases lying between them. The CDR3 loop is CASSNDPQETQYF. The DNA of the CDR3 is TGTGCCAGCAGTAATGACCCCCAAGAGACCCAGTACTTC. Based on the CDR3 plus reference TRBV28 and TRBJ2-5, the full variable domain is DVKVTQSSRYLVKRTGEKVFLECVQDMDHENMFWYRQDPGLGLRLIYFSYDVKMKEKGDIPEGYSVSREKKERFSLILESASTNQTSMYLCASSNDPQETQYFGPGTRLLVL.

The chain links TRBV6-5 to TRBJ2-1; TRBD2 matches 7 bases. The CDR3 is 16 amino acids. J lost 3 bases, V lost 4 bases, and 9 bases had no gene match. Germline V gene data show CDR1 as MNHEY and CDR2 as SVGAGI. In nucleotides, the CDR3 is TGTGCCAGCAGTTCGCCGGGACTACCACTCTACAATGAGCAGTTCTTC. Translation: CASSSPGLPLYNEQFF.

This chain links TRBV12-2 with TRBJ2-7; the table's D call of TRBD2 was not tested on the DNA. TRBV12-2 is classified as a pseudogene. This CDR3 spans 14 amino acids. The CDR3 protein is CASRLDEGYYEQYF. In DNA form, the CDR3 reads TGTGCAAGTCGCTTAGACGAGGGATACTACGAGCAGTACTTC.

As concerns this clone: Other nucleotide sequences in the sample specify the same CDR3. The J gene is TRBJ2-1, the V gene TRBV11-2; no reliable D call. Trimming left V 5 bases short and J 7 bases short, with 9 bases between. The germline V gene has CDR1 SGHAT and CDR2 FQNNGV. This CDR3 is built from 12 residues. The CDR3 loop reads CASSLGVNEQFF. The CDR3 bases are TGTGCCAGCAGCCTAGGAGTGAATGAGCAGTTCTTC.

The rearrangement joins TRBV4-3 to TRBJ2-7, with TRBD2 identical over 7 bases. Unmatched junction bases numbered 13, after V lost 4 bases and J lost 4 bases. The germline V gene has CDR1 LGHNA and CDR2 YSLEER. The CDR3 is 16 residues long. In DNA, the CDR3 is TGCGCCAGCAGCCCGGTATTGGGTCTAGCGGAATACGAGCAGTACTTC. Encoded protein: CASSPVLGLAEYEQYF.

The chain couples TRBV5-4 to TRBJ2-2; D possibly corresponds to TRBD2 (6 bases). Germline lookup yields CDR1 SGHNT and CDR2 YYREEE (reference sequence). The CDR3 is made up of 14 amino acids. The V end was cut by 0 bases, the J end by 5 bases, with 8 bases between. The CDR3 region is CASSLEGTTGELFF. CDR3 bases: TGTGCCAGCAGCTTGGAAGGGACTACCGGGGAGCTGTTTTTT.

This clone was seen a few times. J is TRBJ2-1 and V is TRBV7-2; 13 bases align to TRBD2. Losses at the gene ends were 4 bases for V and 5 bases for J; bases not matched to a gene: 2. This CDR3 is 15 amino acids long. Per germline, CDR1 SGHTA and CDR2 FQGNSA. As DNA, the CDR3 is TGTGCCAGCAGCTACACTAGCGGGAGGGACAATGAGCAGTTCTTC. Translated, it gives CASSYTSGRDNEQFF.

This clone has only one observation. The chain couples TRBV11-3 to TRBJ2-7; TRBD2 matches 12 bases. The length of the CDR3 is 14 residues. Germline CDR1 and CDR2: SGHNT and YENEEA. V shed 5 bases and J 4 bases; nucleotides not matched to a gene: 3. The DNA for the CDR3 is TGTGCCAGCAGCCCGACTAGCGGGAGTTACGAGCAGTACTTC. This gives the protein CASSPTSGSYEQYF.

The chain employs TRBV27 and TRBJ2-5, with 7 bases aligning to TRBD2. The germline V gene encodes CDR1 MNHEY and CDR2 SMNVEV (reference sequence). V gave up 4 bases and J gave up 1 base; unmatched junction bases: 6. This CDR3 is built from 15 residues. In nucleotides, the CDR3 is TGTGCCAGCAGTTGGGGAGGGCGGTCCCAAGAGACCCAGTACTTC. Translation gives CASSWGGRSQETQYF.

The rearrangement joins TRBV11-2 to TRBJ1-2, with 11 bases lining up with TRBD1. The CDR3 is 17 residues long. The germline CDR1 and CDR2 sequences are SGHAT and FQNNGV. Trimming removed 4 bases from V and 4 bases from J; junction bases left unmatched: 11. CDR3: CASSSPPRTGGGYGYTF. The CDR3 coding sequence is TGTGCCAGCAGCTCCCCTCCTCGGACAGGGGGCGGCTATGGCTACACCTTC.

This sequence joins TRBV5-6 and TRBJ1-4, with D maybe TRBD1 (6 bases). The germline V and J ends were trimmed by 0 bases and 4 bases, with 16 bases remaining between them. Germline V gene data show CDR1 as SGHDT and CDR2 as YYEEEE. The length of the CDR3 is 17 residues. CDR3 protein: CASSLEARGPHNEKLFF. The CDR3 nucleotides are TGTGCCAGCAGCTTGGAAGCCAGGGGACCTCATAATGAAAAACTGTTTTTT.

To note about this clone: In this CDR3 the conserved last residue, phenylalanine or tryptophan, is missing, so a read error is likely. The CDR3 loop reads CASSHLTGTPLTEQYL. The CDR3 DNA is TGTGCCAGCAGCCATCTAACCGGGACACCACTAACCGAGCAGTACCTC. The chain links TRBV7-2 to TRBJ2-7; possible D gene TRBD1, 6 bases. The CDR3 has 16 residues. Trimming took off 5 bases at V and 6 bases at J, with 23 bases between the two ends. Germline V gene data show CDR1 as SGHTA and CDR2 as FQGNSA.

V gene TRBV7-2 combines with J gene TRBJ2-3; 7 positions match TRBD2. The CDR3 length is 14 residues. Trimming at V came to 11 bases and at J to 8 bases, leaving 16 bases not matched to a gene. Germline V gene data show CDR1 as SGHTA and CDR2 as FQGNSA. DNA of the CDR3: TGTGCCCTTGGGGAGAGGGAGGGCCGGGGTACGCAGTATTTT. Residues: CALGEREGRGTQYF.

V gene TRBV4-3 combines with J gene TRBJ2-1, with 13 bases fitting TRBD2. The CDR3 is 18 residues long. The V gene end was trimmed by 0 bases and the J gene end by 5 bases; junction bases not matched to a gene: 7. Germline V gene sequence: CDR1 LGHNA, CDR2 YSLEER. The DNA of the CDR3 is TGCGCCAGCAGCCAAGATTATCTACTAGCGGGGGGGAACAATGAGCAGTTCTTC. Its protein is CASSQDYLLAGGNNEQFF.

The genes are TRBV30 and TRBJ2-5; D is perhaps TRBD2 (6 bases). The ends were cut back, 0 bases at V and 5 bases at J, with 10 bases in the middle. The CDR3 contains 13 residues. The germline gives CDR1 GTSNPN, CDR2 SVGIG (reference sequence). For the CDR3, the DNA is TGTGCCTGGAGTGTAGGAGGGAGCGAGACCCAGTACTTC. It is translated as CAWSVGGSETQYF. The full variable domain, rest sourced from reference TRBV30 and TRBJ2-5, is SQTIHQWPATLVQPVGSPLSLECTVEGTSNPNLYWYRQAAGRGLQLLFYSVGIGQISSEVPQNLSASRPQDRQFILSSKKLLLSDSGFYLCAWSVGGSETQYFGPGTRLLVL.

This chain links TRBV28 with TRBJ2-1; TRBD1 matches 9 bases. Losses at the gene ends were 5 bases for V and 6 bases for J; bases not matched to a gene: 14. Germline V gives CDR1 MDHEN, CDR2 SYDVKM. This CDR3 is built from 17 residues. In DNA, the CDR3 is TGTGCCAGCAGTCTAACCATAGGACAGGGGTCCCTCAATGAGCAGTTCTTC. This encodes CASSLTIGQGSLNEQFF.

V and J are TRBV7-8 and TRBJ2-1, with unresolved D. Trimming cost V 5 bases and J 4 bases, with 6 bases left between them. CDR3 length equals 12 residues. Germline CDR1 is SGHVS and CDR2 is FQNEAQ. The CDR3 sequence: CASSGSYNEQFF. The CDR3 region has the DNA TGTGCCAGCAGCGGGTCTTACAATGAGCAGTTCTTC.

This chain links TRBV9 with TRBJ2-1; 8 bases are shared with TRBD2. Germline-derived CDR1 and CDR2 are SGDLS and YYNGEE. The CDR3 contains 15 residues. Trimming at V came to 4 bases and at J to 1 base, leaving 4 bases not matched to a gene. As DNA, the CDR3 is TGTGCCAGCAGCCCCGTAGCGGGATCCTACAATGAGCAGTTCTTC. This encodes CASSPVAGSYNEQFF.

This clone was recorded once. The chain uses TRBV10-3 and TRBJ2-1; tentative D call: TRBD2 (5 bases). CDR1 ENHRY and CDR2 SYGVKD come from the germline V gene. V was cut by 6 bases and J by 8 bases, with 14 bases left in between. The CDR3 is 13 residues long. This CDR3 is CAIRENGVDEQFF. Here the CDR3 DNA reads TGTGCCATCAGGGAAAACGGGGTCGATGAGCAGTTCTTC.

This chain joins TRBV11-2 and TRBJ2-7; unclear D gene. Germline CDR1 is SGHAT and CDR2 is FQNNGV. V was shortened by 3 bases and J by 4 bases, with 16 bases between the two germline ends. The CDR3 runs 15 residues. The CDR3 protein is CASSLTPEDLYEQYF. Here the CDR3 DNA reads TGTGCCAGCAGCTTGACCCCCGAGGACCTTTACGAGCAGTACTTC.

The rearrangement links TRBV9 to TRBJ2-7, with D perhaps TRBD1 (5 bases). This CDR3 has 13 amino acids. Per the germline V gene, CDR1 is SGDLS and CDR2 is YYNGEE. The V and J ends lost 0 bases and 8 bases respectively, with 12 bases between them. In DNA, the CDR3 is TGTGCCAGCAGCGTAGTAGGGGATGATAAGCAGTACTTC. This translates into CASSVVGDDKQYF.

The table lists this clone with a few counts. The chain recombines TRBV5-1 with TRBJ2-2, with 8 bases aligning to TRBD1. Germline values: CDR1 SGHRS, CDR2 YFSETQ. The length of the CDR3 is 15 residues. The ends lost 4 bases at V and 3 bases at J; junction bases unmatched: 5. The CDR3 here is CASSRDRGHTGELFF. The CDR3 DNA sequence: TGCGCCAGCAGCAGAGACAGGGGCCACACCGGGGAGCTGTTTTTT.

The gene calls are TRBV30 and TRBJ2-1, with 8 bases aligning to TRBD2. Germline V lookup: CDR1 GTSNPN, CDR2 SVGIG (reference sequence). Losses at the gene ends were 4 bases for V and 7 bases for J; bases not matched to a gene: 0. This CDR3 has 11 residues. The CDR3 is CAWTSGNEQFF. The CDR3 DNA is TGTGCCTGGACTAGCGGGAATGAGCAGTTCTTC.